The 7 T cell receptor beta chains below all came from one sample that was sequenced in a study of T cell changes during pregnancy in multiple sclerosis. Clones were read by immunoSEQ multiplex PCR, and TCRdb kept only the in-frame ones, dropping some. The sample lists some 100,000 clones; approximately 94% were seen once. Here the sequenced sample was peripheral blood, taken before pregnancy. The receptors were gathered from a female donor with multiple sclerosis, enrolled in a pregnancy study.

This chain uses TRBV28 with TRBJ2-7; 12 nucleotides align to TRBD1. The CDR3 is made up of 15 amino acids. V was clipped by 6 bases and J by 5 bases; unmatched bases: 8. Per the germline V gene, CDR1 is MDHEN and CDR2 is SYDVKM. CDR3: CASSGTGGLLHEQYF. CDR3 bases: TGTGCCAGCAGCGGGACAGGGGGCCTCCTACACGAGCAGTACTTC. Filled out from reference TRBV28 and TRBJ2-7, the complete variable domain reads DVKVTQSSRYLVKRTGEKVFLECVQDMDHENMFWYRQDPGLGLRLIYFSYDVKMKEKGDIPEGYSVSREKKERFSLILESASTNQTSMYLCASSGTGGLLHEQYFGPGTRLTVT.

CDR3 nucleotides: TGCGCCAGCAGCCAAGCCGGCCCGGGACAGATGAACACTGAAGCTTTCTTT. It is translated as CASSQAGPGQMNTEAFF. The V and J genes are TRBV4-3 and TRBJ1-1, with 7 nucleotides matching TRBD1. The CDR3 is made up of 17 amino acids. Germline V lookup: CDR1 LGHNA, CDR2 YSLEER. Trimming removed 1 base from V and 0 bases from J; junction bases left unmatched: 8.

This clone was recorded once. The rearrangement uses TRBV10-3 and TRBJ1-2; TRBD1 matches at 8 bases. The V gene end was trimmed by 3 bases and the J gene end by 4 bases; junction bases not matched to a gene: 7. The CDR3 covers 15 residues. The germline CDR1 and CDR2 sequences are ENHRY and SYGVKD. CDR3 sequence: CAISDPRQGSYGYTF. The CDR3 coding sequence is TGTGCCATCAGTGACCCGAGACAGGGGAGCTATGGCTACACCTTC.

The V gene is TRBV6-5, the J gene TRBJ2-7, with TRBD1 identical over 7 bases. The CDR3 is 14 amino acids. Germline CDR1 reads MNHEY; CDR2 reads SVGAGI. After removal of 4 bases from V and 3 bases from J, the junction contained 6 bases not matched to a gene. The CDR3 nucleotides read TGTGCCAGCAGTTCAGGGGGTTATTACTACGAGCAGTACTTC. This sequence encodes CASSSGGYYYEQYF.

The CDR3 here is CASSLVPSVSGYTF. The CDR3 nucleotides are TGTGCCAGCAGTTTAGTGCCCAGCGTTAGTGGCTACACCTTC. This rearrangement joins TRBV27 to TRBJ1-2; no definite D call. This CDR3 has 14 amino acids. V was trimmed by 2 bases and J by 7 bases, leaving 14 bases between them. Germline loops: CDR1 MNHEY, CDR2 SMNVEV (reference sequence).

This chain links TRBV11-2 with TRBJ1-5, with a tentative D call TRBD1 (5 bases). CDR3 length equals 13 residues. Per germline, CDR1 SGHAT and CDR2 FQNNGV. With 1 base removed from V and 5 bases from J, the gap between germline ends came to 6 bases. CDR3 residues: CASSLGGYQPQHF. Here the CDR3 DNA reads TGTGCCAGCAGCTTAGGGGGCTATCAGCCCCAGCATTTT.

CDR3 sequence: CAISPTENEQFF. In DNA form, the CDR3 reads TGTGCCATCAGCCCAACAGAAAATGAGCAGTTCTTC. The chain joins TRBV10-3 to TRBJ2-1; no definite D call. V lost 6 bases, J lost 7 bases, and 10 bases lay in between. The CDR3 sequence is 12 residues long. CDR1 and CDR2 (germline): ENHRY, SYGVKD.